Listed below are T cell receptor beta chains from one sample, sequenced in a study of shared clonotypes between healthy human individuals. TCRdb's table, derived via immunoSEQ multiplex PCR, lists solely in-frame clones and lacks some. The table records some 1.5 million clones, nearly 99% of them present only once. The specimen sequenced was naive CD4+ T cells sorted from blood. The origin of the receptors is a young man in good health. Both conserved end residues are part of each CDR3. The D gene is left open where the match is weak. Clone size is not always given. Where it is, it says once, few, many or a class for expanded clones.

CDR3 DNA: TGTGCCAGCAGCTTAGAGGGGCTCGGTGAAGCTTTCTTT
CDR3 protein: CASSLEGLGEAFF
D gene: .
clone size: .
J gene: TRBJ1-1
V gene: TRBV7-2

CDR3 DNA: TGTGCCAGCAGTACCCGAGGACTAGGCAATGAGCAGTTCTTC
CDR3 protein: CASSTRGLGNEQFF
D gene: TRBD2
clone size: .
J gene: TRBJ2-1
V gene: TRBV28

CDR3 DNA: TGTGCCAGCAGTCCGGACAACTTCTACGAGCAGTACTTC
CDR3 protein: CASSPDNFYEQYF
D gene: .
clone size: .
J gene: TRBJ2-7
V gene: TRBV6-5

CDR3 DNA: TGCAGCGTTGATTTCGGCCTTAATGAAAAACTGTTTTTT
CDR3 protein: CSVDFGLNEKLFF
D gene: .
clone size: .
J gene: TRBJ1-4
V gene: TRBV29-1

CDR3 DNA: TGCAGCGTGAAAGGGACTAGCGGGGGGGACACAGATACGCAGTATTTT
CDR3 protein: CSVKGTSGGDTDTQYF
D gene: TRBD2
clone size: .
J gene: TRBJ2-3
V gene: TRBV29-1

CDR3 DNA: TGTGCCAGCTCACCGGGGCTAGCGGGAGTCCGGGGCACAGATACGCAGTATTTT
CDR3 protein: CASSPGLAGVRGTDTQYF
D gene: TRBD2
clone size: .
J gene: TRBJ2-3
V gene: TRBV18

CDR3 DNA: TGTGCCAGCAGTTTATCCGGCAGCGTCTACGAGCAGTACTTC
CDR3 protein: CASSLSGSVYEQYF
D gene: .
clone size: .
J gene: TRBJ2-7
V gene: TRBV28

CDR3 DNA: TGTGCCAGCAGTTTCGCCGGGACTAGCCGGACCGGGGAGCTGTTTTTT
CDR3 protein: CASSFAGTSRTGELFF
D gene: TRBD2
clone size: .
J gene: TRBJ2-2
V gene: TRBV27

CDR3 DNA: TGCGCCAGCAGCCCTAGATTAGGGGGGGAAACCTACGAGCAGTACTTC
CDR3 protein: CASSPRLGGETYEQYF
D gene: .
clone size: .
J gene: TRBJ2-7
V gene: TRBV4-1

CDR3 DNA: TGTGCCAGCAGCACCACAGATACGCAGTATTTT
CDR3 protein: CASSTTDTQYF
D gene: .
clone size: .
J gene: TRBJ2-3
V gene: TRBV11-2

CDR3 DNA: TGTGCCAGCTCATTCGGACAGGGGGCTCTCAACACTGAAGCTTTCTTT
CDR3 protein: CASSFGQGALNTEAFF
D gene: TRBD1
clone size: .
J gene: TRBJ1-1
V gene: TRBV18

CDR3 DNA: TGTGCCAGCTCTCCGACCCTCTCTGGGGCCAACGTCCTGACTTTC
CDR3 protein: CASSPTLSGANVLTF
D gene: .
clone size: .
J gene: TRBJ2-6
V gene: TRBV18

CDR3 DNA: TGTGCCAGCAGTTACGGGACAGGGAGTGGCTATGGCTACACCTTC
CDR3 protein: CASSYGTGSGYGYTF
D gene: TRBD1
clone size: .
J gene: TRBJ1-2
V gene: TRBV6-6

CDR3 DNA: TGTGCCAGCAGCCCAACGGGACAGGGTTGGACAGATACGCAGTATTTT
CDR3 protein: CASSPTGQGWTDTQYF
D gene: TRBD1
clone size: .
J gene: TRBJ2-3
V gene: TRBV9

CDR3 DNA: TGTGCCAGTATGGGACAGAACACCGGGGAGCTGTTTTTT
CDR3 protein: CASMGQNTGELFF
D gene: .
clone size: .
J gene: TRBJ2-2
V gene: TRBV19

CDR3 DNA: TGTGCCAGCAGCTTAACAGGAACCGGGGAGCTGTTTTTT
CDR3 protein: CASSLTGTGELFF
D gene: .
clone size: .
J gene: TRBJ2-2
V gene: TRBV5-4

CDR3 DNA: TGTGCCAGCTCCCCACTAGCGGGGACATCCTACAATGAGCAGTTCTTC
CDR3 protein: CASSPLAGTSYNEQFF
D gene: TRBD2
clone size: once
J gene: TRBJ2-1
V gene: TRBV18

CDR3 DNA: TGCGCCAGCAGCGGTGGCGGGGCAGGGGATGAAAAACTGTTTTTT
CDR3 protein: CASSGGGAGDEKLFF
D gene: .
clone size: .
J gene: TRBJ1-4
V gene: TRBV5-1

CDR3 DNA: TGTGCCAGCAGCCGCGCCGCCACCGGGGAGCTGTTTTTT
CDR3 protein: CASSRAATGELFF
D gene: .
clone size: .
J gene: TRBJ2-2
V gene: TRBV11-2

CDR3 DNA: TGTGCCAGCAGTGTGGTAAATTCCGAGCAGTACTTC
CDR3 protein: CASSVVNSEQYF
D gene: .
clone size: once
J gene: TRBJ2-7
V gene: TRBV5-4

CDR3 DNA: TGTGCCAGCAGCTTAGATCGGTTGCTAAGCTCCTACAATGAGCAGTTCTTC
CDR3 protein: CASSLDRLLSSYNEQFF
D gene: .
clone size: .
J gene: TRBJ2-1
V gene: TRBV11-2

CDR3 DNA: TGTGCCAGTAGTATAGTCCGGAATAGCAATCAGCCCCAGCATTTT
CDR3 protein: CASSIVRNSNQPQHF
D gene: .
clone size: .
J gene: TRBJ1-5
V gene: TRBV19

CDR3 DNA: TGTGCCAGCTCACCAGAGCAACAGGGGGCCGGCAATGAGCAGTTCTTC
CDR3 protein: CASSPEQQGAGNEQFF
D gene: TRBD1
clone size: .
J gene: TRBJ2-1
V gene: TRBV18

CDR3 DNA: TGTGCCAGCAGCTTGGGACAGGGGGGCGAGCAGTACTTC
CDR3 protein: CASSLGQGGEQYF
D gene: TRBD1
clone size: once
J gene: TRBJ2-7
V gene: TRBV5-5

CDR3 DNA: TGTGCCACCAGCAGACGGACAGGGGATGAGACCCAGTACTTC
CDR3 protein: CATSRRTGDETQYF
D gene: TRBD1
clone size: .
J gene: TRBJ2-5
V gene: TRBV15

CDR3 DNA: TGTGCCAGCAGCTTCCGGGACAGCTACTACGAGCAGTACTTC
CDR3 protein: CASSFRDSYYEQYF
D gene: TRBD1
clone size: .
J gene: TRBJ2-7
V gene: TRBV7-8

CDR3 DNA: TGTGCCAGCAGTTCCCACCCCCTTAGCGGCACAGATACGCAGTATTTT
CDR3 protein: CASSSHPLSGTDTQYF
D gene: .
clone size: .
J gene: TRBJ2-3
V gene: TRBV27

CDR3 DNA: TGCGCCAGCAGCATTGGGACTAGACAAGAGACCCAGTACTTC
CDR3 protein: CASSIGTRQETQYF
D gene: TRBD2
clone size: .
J gene: TRBJ2-5
V gene: TRBV5-1

CDR3 DNA: TGTGCCAGCTCACGCTCCTCCGGGACGGGGGGAGCCCAGCCCCAGCATTTT
CDR3 protein: CASSRSSGTGGAQPQHF
D gene: .
clone size: .
J gene: TRBJ1-5
V gene: TRBV18

CDR3 DNA: TGTGCCAGCAGCCAAGACCTATGGGGTGAAAAACTGTTTTTT
CDR3 protein: CASSQDLWGEKLFF
D gene: .
clone size: .
J gene: TRBJ1-4
V gene: TRBV4-2

CDR3 DNA: TGTGCCAGCAGCTCGTGGGACAGCGAAAACATTCAGTACTTC
CDR3 protein: CASSSWDSENIQYF
D gene: TRBD1
clone size: .
J gene: TRBJ2-4
V gene: TRBV11-2

CDR3 DNA: TGTGCCAGCAGTTCCGGACTAGCGGGAGAAGGCAAAGTGTACTTC
CDR3 protein: CASSSGLAGEGKVYF
D gene: TRBD2
clone size: .
J gene: TRBJ2-7
V gene: TRBV2

CDR3 DNA: TGTGCCAGCTCACCTGGGGGTCTCGGGGAGACCCAGTACTTC
CDR3 protein: CASSPGGLGETQYF
D gene: .
clone size: .
J gene: TRBJ2-5
V gene: TRBV18

CDR3 DNA: TGTGCCAGCAGTTCTGCGGGGGTTGGACAGCCCCAGCATTTT
CDR3 protein: CASSSAGVGQPQHF
D gene: .
clone size: .
J gene: TRBJ1-5
V gene: TRBV2

CDR3 DNA: TGTGCCAGCAGCCCAACTGGAAACACCATATATTTT
CDR3 protein: CASSPTGNTIYF
D gene: .
clone size: .
J gene: TRBJ1-3
V gene: TRBV25-1

CDR3 DNA: TGTGCCAGCAGTTACAACTTTCCGAACACCGGGGAGCTGTTTTTT
CDR3 protein: CASSYNFPNTGELFF
D gene: .
clone size: .
J gene: TRBJ2-2
V gene: TRBV6-5

CDR3 DNA: TGTGCCAGTAGTATAGTTGGGCGCAAAGAGACCCAGTACTTC
CDR3 protein: CASSIVGRKETQYF
D gene: .
clone size: .
J gene: TRBJ2-5
V gene: TRBV19

CDR3 DNA: TGTGCCAGCAGCAAGCGCTCCGGGACAGGGCCTTACGAGCAGTACTTC
CDR3 protein: CASSKRSGTGPYEQYF
D gene: TRBD1
clone size: .
J gene: TRBJ2-7
V gene: TRBV7-3

CDR3 DNA: TGTGCCAGCTCACCCTCCAGACAGGGGTTACCCTCTGGGGCCAACGTCCTGACTTTC
CDR3 protein: CASSPSRQGLPSGANVLTF
D gene: TRBD1
clone size: .
J gene: TRBJ2-6
V gene: TRBV18

CDR3 DNA: TGCGCCAGCAGCAACGGGACAGTTAATGAAAAACTGTTTTTT
CDR3 protein: CASSNGTVNEKLFF
D gene: TRBD1
clone size: .
J gene: TRBJ1-4
V gene: TRBV5-1

CDR3 DNA: TGTGCCAGCTCATTTTCAGTTCCGGCAATGGTAGGCCAGTACTTC
CDR3 protein: CASSFSVPAMVGQYF
D gene: .
clone size: .
J gene: TRBJ2-5
V gene: TRBV18